The rows below give T cell receptor beta chains drawn from one sample of a study of PD-1 blockade in classical Hodgkin lymphoma. Here immunoSEQ multiplex PCR was the method, and the copy in TCRdb shows in-frame clones only, minus some. The sample has tens of thousands of clones; about 77% are singletons. This material consisted of peripheral blood mononuclear cells (PBMCs), taken at baseline. The origin of the receptors is a human donor with classical Hodgkin lymphoma. Each CDR3 is given with its conserved first and last residue. Fields, in order: J gene, V gene, clone size, D gene, CDR3 DNA, CDR3 protein. The D gene is left open where the match is weak. Expanded clones are given a class, and other clones once, few, many or no size at all.

TRBJ2-7 TRBV5-6 few NA TGTGCCAGCAGCTTCCGGGACGCTAGCTCCTACGAGCAGTACTTC CASSFRDASSYEQYF
TRBJ2-2 TRBV11-2 NA NA TGTGCCAGCAGTCCTCTTCCGGGGGAAATGAACACCGGGGAGCTGTTTTTT CASSPLPGEMNTGELFF
TRBJ2-1 TRBV5-4 NA NA TGTGCCAGCAGCTTGTCCGCCGACAATGAGCAGTTCTTC CASSLSADNEQFF
TRBJ2-6 TRBV7-2 NA NA TGTGCCAGCAGCTTGATGTCGGGGCTCGGGGCCAACGTCCTGACTTTC CASSLMSGLGANVLTF
TRBJ1-4 TRBV15 once NA TGTGCCACCAGCAGGGGTCCAGAAGCATCTAATGAAAAACTGTTTTTT CATSRGPEASNEKLFF
TRBJ1-1 TRBV6-1 few NA TGTGCCAGCAGTGATAGGATGGGCAGTGAAGCTTTCTTT CASSDRMGSEAFF
TRBJ2-1 TRBV19 NA TRBD2 TGTGCCAGTAGCTTATGGAGGTCTAGCGGGGATTACAATGAGCAGTTCTTC CASSLWRSSGDYNEQFF
TRBJ2-7 TRBV9 NA NA TGTGCCAGCAGCCCCGGACTTAGTGCGTACGAGCAGTACTTC CASSPGLSAYEQYF
TRBJ2-1 TRBV9 NA NA TGTGCCATCCGCCGAGGGACACCATACAATGAGCAGTTCTTC CAIRRGTPYNEQFF
TRBJ2-3 TRBV13 NA NA TGTGCCAGCAGCCGAGGGGGGCCCTATCCAGATACGCAGTATTTT CASSRGGPYPDTQYF
TRBJ2-7 TRBV13 NA NA TGTGCCAGCAGCCCCCGGGACATTACCTACGAGCAGTACTTC CASSPRDITYEQYF
TRBJ2-6 TRBV19 NA NA TGTGCCAGTAGTTTAAGGGATTTCTCTGGGGCCAACGTCCTGACTTTC CASSLRDFSGANVLTF
TRBJ2-3 TRBV9 NA NA TGTGCCAGCAGCGTAGTGTCAGCTGCAGATACGCAGTATTTT CASSVVSAADTQYF
TRBJ1-1 TRBV18 NA NA TGTGCCAGCTCGATACAGAGGAACACTGAAGCTTTCTTT CASSIQRNTEAFF
TRBJ1-6 TRBV4-3 NA TRBD1 TGCGCCAGCAGCCAAGACCCGGGACAGGGAGCTTCACCCCTCCACTTT CASSQDPGQGASPLHF
TRBJ2-7 TRBV6-5 NA TRBD1 TGTGCCAGCAGTGCCCTGGGACAGGACGAGCAGTACTTC CASSALGQDEQYF
TRBJ2-5 TRBV2 NA TRBD2 TGTGCCAGCAGTGAAAGTAGCGGGGGTGTGGGAGGTGCAGAGACCCAGTACTTC CASSESSGGVGGAETQYF
TRBJ1-1 TRBV7-9 once TRBD1 TGTGCCAGCAGCTTGACGGGACAGGGAAACACTGAAGCTTTCTTT CASSLTGQGNTEAFF
TRBJ1-2 TRBV6-5 NA TRBD1 TGTGCCAGCAGTTACTCGTTCGACAGGGGGGCCTATGGCTACACCTTC CASSYSFDRGAYGYTF
TRBJ2-7 TRBV27 NA NA TGTGCCAGCAGTCTTAACAGGGATACCTACGAGCAGTACTTC CASSLNRDTYEQYF
TRBJ1-2 TRBV5-1 NA TRBD1 TGCGCCAGCAGCTTGGGACAGGGTGGCTACACCTTC CASSLGQGGYTF
TRBJ2-7 TRBV6-4 NA NA TGTGCCAGCAGCGGATCGCGGGCCCGCTCCTACGAGCAGTACTTC CASSGSRARSYEQYF
TRBJ2-3 TRBV4-2 NA NA TGTGCCAGCAGCACCGGACTTTCTCGAACAGATACGCAGTATTTT CASSTGLSRTDTQYF
TRBJ2-2 TRBV7-2 NA NA TGTGCCAGCAGGCTGCGGCTGGGAGGCTCCGGGGAGCTGTTTTTT CASRLRLGGSGELFF
TRBJ2-5 TRBV20-1 NA NA TGCAGTGCTTGGGACCAAGAGACCCAGTACTTC CSAWDQETQYF
TRBJ2-2 TRBV7-2 few TRBD2 TGTGCCAGCAGCTCCCCGGGACTAGCGGGGGAGAACACCGGGGAGCTGTTTTTT CASSSPGLAGENTGELFF
TRBJ2-7 TRBV5-5 NA NA TGTGCCAGCAGCTTGGAGGCGCTATGGGGCTACGAGCAGTACTTC CASSLEALWGYEQYF
TRBJ2-7 TRBV19 NA NA TGTGCCAGTAGGCAGGGAGGGGGGTACGAGCAGTACTTC CASRQGGGYEQYF
TRBJ1-4 TRBV23-1 NA NA TGCGCCAGCAGCCCCCTGGAGGGCCCAAATGAAAAACTGTTTTTT CASSPLEGPNEKLFF
TRBJ2-5 TRBV7-8 NA NA TGTGCCAGCAGCTTAGTTTACTTAGCTGGGGACTGGACCCAGTACTTC CASSLVYLAGDWTQYF
TRBJ2-3 TRBV4-3 NA NA TGCGCCAGCAGCCAGGACTCCCTCAGCACAGATACGCAGTATTTT CASSQDSLSTDTQYF
TRBJ2-6 TRBV7-9 NA NA TGTGCCAGCAGCTTGATCTATGGACGGTCTTCTGGGGCCAACGTCCTGACTTTC CASSLIYGRSSGANVLTF
TRBJ1-5 TRBV6-6 few NA TGTGCCAGCAGGGACTGGGCCGATAGCAATCAGCCCCAGCATTTT CASRDWADSNQPQHF
TRBJ2-7 TRBV29-1 NA NA TGCAGCGTTGACGTACAGGGCTGGGGAGAGCAGTACTTC CSVDVQGWGEQYF
TRBJ1-2 TRBV11-2 once NA TGTGCCAGCAGCTTGTGGGGGTGGAGGGATGGCTACACCTTC CASSLWGWRDGYTF
TRBJ1-1 TRBV7-3 NA NA TGTGCCAGCAGCCCACTCCCAATAGGGCGGAACACTGAAGCTTTCTTT CASSPLPIGRNTEAFF
TRBJ2-1 TRBV15 NA TRBD1 TGTGCCACCAGCAGGCCAGGGGGAAGGAATGAGCAGTTCTTC CATSRPGGRNEQFF
TRBJ2-7 TRBV18 NA NA TGTGCCAGCTCTATATCGACAGAGAACTACGAGCAGTACTTC CASSISTENYEQYF
TRBJ1-5 TRBV6-1 NA TRBD1 TGTGCCAGCAGTGAGACAGGGATGGGGCAGCCCCAGCATTTT CASSETGMGQPQHF
TRBJ2-3 TRBV5-1 NA NA TGCGCCAGCAGCTTGGACCCCCTCATGGATACGCAGTATTTT CASSLDPLMDTQYF
TRBJ2-7 TRBV5-5 NA NA TGTGCCAGCAGCTTGGGGCCCCAGCCCTACCCCTCCTACGAGCAGTACTTC CASSLGPQPYPSYEQYF
TRBJ2-7 TRBV27 NA NA TGTGCCAGCAGTTTCAGCAGGGGCCTTTACGAGCAGTACTTC CASSFSRGLYEQYF
TRBJ1-2 TRBV5-1 NA TRBD1 TGCGCCAGCAGCTCGGACAGGCACAAAGGCTATGGCTACACCTTC CASSSDRHKGYGYTF